These 30 T cell receptor beta chains came from one sample sequenced in a study of Graves' ophthalmopathy and Graves' hyperthyroidism. RNA transcripts were the source from which TCR beta CDR3 regions were amplified. A first-round RT-PCR used HTBI primers, followed by a second-round multiplex PCR. One entry per CDR3 protein results from TCRdb running MiXCR on the multiplex PCR reads. The table lists hundreds of thousands of distinct CDR3 sequences, 20% to 25% of them singletons. Specimen: peripheral blood. The source of these receptors is a woman in her forties or fifties with Graves' ophthalmopathy.

This clonotype has more than one count but fewer than ten. The rearrangement joins TRBV5-8 to TRBJ2-5; the D gene is possibly TRBD2 (6 bases). Germline V gene sequence: CDR1 SGHTS, CDR2 YDEGEE. Trimming cost V 0 bases and J 4 bases, with 13 bases left between them. The CDR3 runs 15 residues. CDR3 in DNA: TGTGCCAGCAGCTTGGGAAAGGGGAGGACAGAGACCCAGTACTTC. Translating it yields CASSLGKGRTETQYF.

This clonotype was found many times. The V call is TRBV13, the J call TRBJ2-4; 8 bases align to TRBD1. Germline V CDR1 and CDR2: PRHDT, FYEKMQ (reference sequence). CDR3 length: 14 amino acids. V gave up 1 base and J gave up 9 bases; unmatched junction bases: 5. CDR3: CASSLDRGNGIQYF. CDR3 sequence (DNA): TGTGCCAGCAGCTTAGACAGGGGGAATGGCATTCAGTACTTC.

This chain links TRBV7-3 with TRBJ2-2; D gene ambiguous. The CDR3 is made up of 15 amino acids. Germline V lookup: CDR1 SGHTA, CDR2 FQGTGA. V lost 2 bases and J lost 0, with 7 bases in between. CDR3 in amino acids: CASSLGPPNTGELFF. The CDR3 DNA sequence: TGTGCCAGCAGCTTAGGACCCCCGAACACCGGGGAGCTGTTTTTT.

This chain uses TRBV2 with TRBJ2-7; TRBD2 is a possible D gene (6 bases). The CDR3 is made up of 14 amino acids. Germline V gene data show CDR1 as SNHLY and CDR2 as FYNNEI. V lost 6 bases to trimming and J lost 2 bases, with 14 bases between them. The CDR3, as DNA: TGTGCCAGCAGGCCCTTGGTAGCGGCCTACGAGCAGTACTTC. It yields the protein CASRPLVAAYEQYF.

This clonotype was seen at least ten times. The CDR3, as DNA: TGTGCCAGCAGCCCCACCGGGACGGAGGGAGAGACCCAGTACTTC. Protein: CASSPTGTEGETQYF. The genes are TRBV7-9 and TRBJ2-5; tentative D call: TRBD2 (6 bases). CDR1 is SEHNR and CDR2 is FQNEAQ in the germline V gene (reference sequence). Trimming removed 5 bases at V and 4 bases at J, with 17 bases between. There are 15 residues in the CDR3.

This clonotype was counted ten times or more. The chain combines TRBV28 with TRBJ1-6; D is uncertain. This CDR3 region has 16 residues. Per the germline V gene, CDR1 is MDHEN and CDR2 is SYDVKM. V lost 8 bases to trimming and J lost 0 bases, with 14 bases between them. For the CDR3, the DNA is TGTGCCAGCTTCTCGGCTATCTCCTCCTATAATTCACCCCTCCACTTT. Translating gives CASFSAISSYNSPLHF.

This clonotype was counted many times. The rearrangement uses TRBV28 and TRBJ2-7, with 8 bases matching TRBD2. The CDR3 extends over 17 amino acids. Germline V gene data show CDR1 as MDHEN and CDR2 as SYDVKM. J was trimmed by 4 bases and V by 6 bases; bases with no gene match: 17. CDR3 residues: CASSQDQRATGGYEQYF. The CDR3 DNA is TGTGCCAGCAGCCAAGATCAGAGGGCGACGGGGGGGTACGAGCAGTACTTC.

This clonotype has at least ten counts. This chain joins TRBV6-1 and TRBJ1-2, with TRBD1 identical over 7 bases. Trimming cost V 0 bases and J 5 bases; bases outside gene matches: 6. CDR3 length equals 15 residues. Germline lookup yields CDR1 MNHNS and CDR2 SASEGT. The CDR3 loop is CASSEAVTGLYGYTF. CDR3 coding DNA: TGTGCCAGCAGTGAAGCCGTGACAGGGCTTTATGGCTACACCTTC.

This clonotype was observed at least ten times. The V call is TRBV20-1, the J call TRBJ2-7, with no clear D. Trimming removed 6 bases from V and 7 bases from J, with 22 bases in between. This CDR3 has 14 residues. CDR1 is DFQATT, CDR2 SNEGSKA, per germline (reference sequence). The CDR3: CSAKTASGVEEQYF. DNA of the CDR3: TGCAGTGCAAAGACGGCTAGTGGGGTGGAAGAGCAGTACTTC.

The table lists this clonotype with many counts. The chain has TRBV29-1 and TRBJ2-7; D not resolved. CDR3 size: 12 residues. CDR1 and CDR2 from the germline V gene are SQVTM and ANQGSEA. V lost 1 base and J lost 4, with 8 bases in between. CDR3 loop: CSVEGPGYEQYF. Here the CDR3 DNA reads TGCAGCGTTGAAGGGCCAGGATACGAGCAGTACTTC.

V usage is TRBV6-2 or TRBV6-3 and J usage is TRBJ1-6; D call uncertain. The germline CDR1 and CDR2 sequences are MNHEY and SVGEGT. V shed 7 bases and J shed 9 bases, with 10 bases lying between them. The CDR3 has 12 residues. CDR3 bases: TGTGCCAGCACCCAGAGCGGTTCACCCCTCCACTTT. It yields the protein CASTQSGSPLHF.

This clonotype was recorded many times. V gene TRBV12-3 or TRBV12-4 combines with J gene TRBJ1-6; 7 nucleotides align to TRBD1. The CDR3 has 14 amino acids. Germline trimming cut 3 bases from V and 9 bases from J; bases unmatched to any gene: 5. The CDR3 bases are TGTGCCAGCAGTTTGGCAGGGGGTGGTTCACCCCTCCACTTT. This encodes CASSLAGGGSPLHF.

This clonotype has at least ten counts. The V gene is TRBV6-2 or TRBV6-3, the J gene TRBJ2-1, with 8 positions matching TRBD1. V shed 2 bases and J 6 bases; nucleotides not matched to a gene: 0. This CDR3 has 13 amino acids. Germline CDR1 and CDR2: MNHEY and SVGEGT. The CDR3 region has the DNA TGTGCCAGCAGTTACGGGACAGGCAATGAGCAGTTCTTC. Translated: CASSYGTGNEQFF.

The rearrangement joins TRBV10-3 to TRBJ2-7; unclear D gene. The CDR3 sequence is 14 residues long. Looked up from germline, CDR1 is ENHRY and CDR2 is SYGVKD. Between the trimmed V and J ends, which lost 3 bases and 2 bases, there was a span of 11 bases. The CDR3 DNA sequence: TGTGCCATCAGTGATGTTGTAGATACCTACGAGCAGTACTTC. Translating gives CAISDVVDTYEQYF.

J is TRBJ2-5 and V is TRBV12-3 or TRBV12-4; D might be TRBD2 (5 bases). The CDR3 is made up of 15 amino acids. Trimming removed 2 bases at V and 5 bases at J, with 15 bases between. CDR3 residues: CASSLRGPDYETQYF. CDR3 coding DNA: TGTGCCAGCAGTTTACGGGGTCCGGATTACGAGACCCAGTACTTC.

The rearrangement links TRBV6-2 or TRBV6-3 to TRBJ2-7; D possibly corresponds to TRBD2 (5 bases). V was cut by 10 bases and J by 4 bases, with 17 bases left in between. The CDR3 runs to 13 residues. Germline V gene lookup returns CDR1 MNHEY and CDR2 SVGEGT. CDR3 region: CATLDSVWYEQYF. DNA of the CDR3: TGTGCCACTTTGGACTCAGTTTGGTACGAGCAGTACTTC.

This clonotype occurred many times. The CDR3: CASSDRLPGTQYF. DNA for the CDR3: TGTGCCAGCAGCGATCGGCTCCCAGGAACCCAGTACTTC. V gene TRBV14 combines with J gene TRBJ2-5; no definite D call. Trimming cost V 5 bases and J 8 bases, with 15 bases left between them. CDR3 length: 13 residues. Germline V lookup: CDR1 SGHDN, CDR2 FVKESK.

This clonotype was seen repeatedly, ten times or more. The chain employs TRBV29-1 and TRBJ1-3; D is ambiguous. V was pared by 0 bases and J by 2 bases, with 8 bases between. Looked up from germline, CDR1 is SQVTM and CDR2 is ANQGSEA. The CDR3 is 14 amino acids. The DNA for the CDR3 is TGCAGCGTTGAAGATCCCGGTACTGGAAACACCATATATTTT. It yields the protein CSVEDPGTGNTIYF.

The chain employs TRBV12-3 or TRBV12-4 and TRBJ2-7, with D unresolved. V was trimmed by 6 bases and J by 5 bases, leaving 17 bases between them. The CDR3 is 14 amino acids. The CDR3 DNA sequence: TGTGCCAGCAGGGGTAGCCCAGGAGTCGACGAGCAGTACTTC. It translates to CASRGSPGVDEQYF.

This clonotype was counted at least ten times. This rearrangement joins TRBV10-3 to TRBJ2-7; possibly TRBD1 for D (6 bases). Germline V lookup: CDR1 ENHRY, CDR2 SYGVKD. V lost 2 bases to trimming and J lost 3 bases, with 14 bases between them. The CDR3 sequence is 15 residues long. CDR3 nucleotide sequence: TGTGCCATCAGTGAGCCAAACAGGGCGCTCTACGAGCAGTACTTC. Translation: CAISEPNRALYEQYF.

At least ten counts were recorded for this clonotype. V gene TRBV5-1 combines with J gene TRBJ1-2; D perhaps matches TRBD1 (6 bases). Trimming stripped 1 base from V and 4 bases from J, with 11 bases between. The CDR3 runs to 14 residues. Germline V gene lookup returns CDR1 SGHRS and CDR2 YFSETQ. In DNA, the CDR3 is TGCGCCAGCAGCTTGCGAGGGGGTAGCTATGGCTACACCTTC. As protein: CASSLRGGSYGYTF.

In this sample, this clonotype turned up a few times. The chain is built from TRBV20-1 and TRBJ2-7, with TRBD2 identical over 9 bases. From germline, CDR1 is DFQATT and CDR2 SNEGSKA (reference sequence). Trimming cost V 5 bases and J 13 bases; bases outside gene matches: 12. This CDR3 has 12 amino acids. The CDR3 sequence: CSAYLGSGSVYF. The DNA for the CDR3 is TGCAGTGCTTACTTGGGTAGCGGGAGTGTCTACTTC.

This clonotype was seen only a few times. The chain is built from TRBV20-1 and TRBJ2-7, with 12 nucleotides matching TRBD2. Trimming at V came to 3 bases and at J to 2 bases, leaving 5 bases not matched to a gene. Germline V CDR1 and CDR2: DFQATT, SNEGSKA (reference sequence). This CDR3 is built from 15 residues. The CDR3 is CSARIRLAGAYEQYF. In DNA, the CDR3 is TGCAGTGCTAGGATAAGACTAGCGGGAGCCTACGAGCAGTACTTC.

The sample holds one count of this clonotype. The chain combines TRBV24-1 with TRBJ2-5, with D hard to call. The CDR3 runs 14 residues. The germline CDR1 and CDR2 sequences are KGHDR and SFDVKD. The ends were cut back, 6 bases at V and 0 bases at J, with 10 bases in the middle. The CDR3 loop is CATSPPGNQETQYF. As DNA, the CDR3 is TGTGCCACCAGTCCTCCGGGTAACCAAGAGACCCAGTACTTC.

This clonotype was counted ten times or more. This sequence joins TRBV12-3 or TRBV12-4 and TRBJ2-1; D may be TRBD1 (7 bases). The length of the CDR3 is 17 residues. Trimming took 6 bases from V and 1 from J, leaving 19 bases between them. CDR3 sequence: CASSSGPTGRSYNEQFF. The CDR3 DNA reads TGTGCCAGCAGCTCAGGCCCGACAGGGAGGTCCTACAATGAGCAGTTCTTC.

This clonotype has only a few counts. The chain has TRBV4-1 and TRBJ2-7; D gene ambiguous. Deletions cut 1 base from V and 5 bases from J, with 12 bases between. Germline CDR1 and CDR2: MGHRA and YSYEKL. This CDR3 comprises 14 residues. The CDR3, as DNA: TGCGCCAGCAGCCAAGTTGGTAGAGCCCACGAGCAGTACTTC. Its translation: CASSQVGRAHEQYF.

The V gene is TRBV12-3 or TRBV12-4, the J gene TRBJ2-7; TRBD2 agrees at 9 bases. The CDR3 is 16 residues long. V was pared by 2 bases and J by 4 bases, with 9 bases of the junction left unmatched. CDR3 DNA: TGTGCCAGCAGTTTAACAAGTGCGAGCGGGAGGTACGAGCAGTACTTC. Translating gives CASSLTSASGRYEQYF.

This clonotype showed up just a few times. The V gene is TRBV7-2, the J gene TRBJ2-7; D is uncertain. Germline V gene sequence: CDR1 SGHTA, CDR2 FQGNSA. The CDR3 extends over 14 amino acids. The V end lost 3 bases, the J end lost 4 bases, and 13 bases lay between the germline ends. This chain's CDR3 is CASSFTASIYEQYF. CDR3 sequence (DNA): TGTGCCAGCAGCTTCACAGCCTCTATATACGAGCAGTACTTC.

The rearrangement uses TRBV18 and TRBJ1-1, with D possibly TRBD1 on 6 matching bases. V lost 0 bases and J lost 4, with 9 bases in between. The CDR3 runs to 14 residues. Germline-derived CDR1 and CDR2 are KGHSH and LQKENI. CDR3 in DNA: TGTGCCAGCTCACCACCGTCGACAGGCACTGAAGCTTTCTTT. Translated: CASSPPSTGTEAFF.

This clonotype has a count of ten or more. This chain uses TRBV2 with TRBJ2-2; D is unclear. V lost 7 bases to trimming and J lost 10 bases, with 10 bases between them. The CDR3 is made up of 11 amino acids. Germline lookup yields CDR1 SNHLY and CDR2 FYNNEI. CDR3 bases: TGTGCCAGCAAAAGACAAGTGGAGCTGTTTTTT. It specifies CASKRQVELFF.